Given below is one T cell receptor (beta chain) in context. This sample is part of a study of T cell responses to AZD1222 COVID-19 vaccine. Data came from immunoSEQ multiplex PCR; TCRdb stores just in-frame clones and leaves some out. Among about 150,000 clones listed, 75% to 85% were seen once. CDR1 and CDR2 (germline): SGDLS, YYNGEE. The CDR3 has 12 amino acids. Trimming stripped 3 bases from V and 10 bases from J, with 11 bases between. The genes are TRBV9 and TRBJ2-1, with D tentatively TRBD2 (6 bases). Sample: peripheral blood, taken on day 0 of MenACWY control vaccination. The sequence came from an adult in good health. The CDR3 DNA reads TGTGCCAGCAGCGGGGGGGTGACAGAGCAGTTCTTC. This codes for CASSGGVTEQFF.